One sample yielded the 25 T cell receptor beta chains listed below, sequenced in a study of PD-L1 blockade in urothelial cancer. This table comes from immunoSEQ multiplex PCR, and its TCRdb copy is limited to in-frame clones, with some not included. The sample lists over 75,000 clones, 70% to 90% occurring once. Time point in this sample: pretreatment peripheral blood. Sequenced here: PBMCs, sampled around atezolizumab (anti-PD-L1) treatment. The receptors here all came from an elderly woman with urothelial cancer.

This rearrangement joins TRBV19 to TRBJ1-3, with no clear D. This CDR3 has 14 amino acids. Trimming left V 0 bases short and J 0 bases short, with 3 bases between. The germline V gene encodes CDR1 LNHDA and CDR2 SQIVND (reference sequence). The CDR3 sequence: CASSIDGSGNTIYF. CDR3 sequence (DNA): TGTGCCAGTAGTATAGACGGCTCTGGAAACACCATATATTTT.

V gene TRBV18 combines with J gene TRBJ1-5; D ambiguous. The CDR3 spans 13 residues. V was shortened by 2 bases and J by 6 bases, with 8 bases between the two germline ends. The V gene's germline CDR1 is KGHSH and CDR2 LQKENI. CDR3: CASSPSTTQPQHF. Here the CDR3 DNA reads TGTGCCAGCTCACCAAGTACTACTCAGCCCCAGCATTTT.

This chain connects TRBV6-1 to TRBJ2-1, with TRBD2 matching 10 bases. CDR3 length: 14 residues. The V gene end was trimmed by 4 bases and the J gene end by 6 bases; junction bases not matched to a gene: 3. Germline V lookup: CDR1 MNHNS, CDR2 SASEGT. The CDR3 region is CASSARLAGNEQFF. DNA for the CDR3: TGTGCCAGCAGTGCCCGACTAGCGGGCAATGAGCAGTTCTTC.

The chain is built from TRBV7-9 and TRBJ1-1; D remains unclear. V lost 1 base and J 7 bases, leaving 16 bases between the germline ends. The CDR3 is 15 residues long. Germline V CDR1 and CDR2: SEHNR, FQNEAQ (reference sequence). CDR3 residues: CASSLGGSRAGEAFF. The CDR3 coding sequence is TGTGCCAGCAGCTTAGGCGGGTCAAGGGCTGGTGAAGCTTTCTTT. Combining the CDR3 with reference TRBV7-9 and TRBJ1-1 gives the whole variable domain DTGVSQNPRHKITKRGQNVTFRCDPISEHNRLYWYRQTLGQGPEFLTYFQNEAQLEKSRLLSDRFSAERPKGSFSTLEIQRTEQGDSAMYLCASSLGGSRAGEAFFGQGTRLTVV.

The chain is built from TRBV9 and TRBJ2-7; D is perhaps TRBD2 (6 bases). Germline V gene lookup returns CDR1 SGDLS and CDR2 YYNGEE. The CDR3 sequence is 15 residues long. V lost 0 bases, J lost 7 bases, and 17 bases lay in between. CDR3 in amino acids: CASSVGGEVPWEQYF. The CDR3 nucleotides are TGTGCCAGCAGCGTAGGGGGGGAGGTCCCCTGGGAGCAGTACTTC.

This clone was found once. This rearrangement joins TRBV28 to TRBJ2-7; maybe TRBD1 (6 bases). There are 15 residues in the CDR3. Trimming took 1 base from V and 0 from J, leaving 10 bases between them. CDR1 and CDR2 from the germline V gene are MDHEN and SYDVKM. The CDR3 DNA reads as TGTGCCAGCAGTTTATATGGGGGCCCCTCCTACGAGCAGTACTTC. Translation: CASSLYGGPSYEQYF.

This clone was counted once. The chain carries TRBV7-2 and TRBJ2-1; the D is unclear. V was clipped by 1 base and J by 9 bases, with 7 bases between them. The germline V gene has CDR1 SGHTA and CDR2 FQGNSA. This CDR3 region has 12 residues. The CDR3 is CASSLELGEQFF. CDR3 DNA sequence: TGTGCCAGCAGCTTAGAACTTGGTGAGCAGTTCTTC.

The rearrangement links TRBV28 to TRBJ2-7, with D possibly TRBD2 on 6 matching bases. Germline loops: CDR1 MDHEN, CDR2 SYDVKM. V lost 6 bases and J lost 2, with 17 bases in between. The CDR3 consists of 15 residues. For the CDR3, the DNA is TGTGCCAGCAGACCCTTCGGACTAACAACCTACGAGCAGTACTTC. It translates to CASRPFGLTTYEQYF.

The genes are TRBV28 and TRBJ1-2; D ambiguous. CDR1 is MDHEN and CDR2 is SYDVKM in the germline V gene. The CDR3 spans 15 residues. The germline V and J ends were trimmed by 6 bases and 1 base, with 15 bases remaining between them. CDR3 loop: CASRPGVDLNYGYTF. CDR3 nucleotides: TGTGCCAGCAGACCGGGAGTAGACCTTAACTATGGCTACACCTTC.

The CDR3 nucleotides are TGTGCCAGTAGTATATGGGGGACTAGCGGGAGGGCGGTCGGTGAGCAGTTCTTC. Encoded protein: CASSIWGTSGRAVGEQFF. The chain employs TRBV19 and TRBJ2-1; 16 bases fit TRBD2. This CDR3 has 18 residues. Germline V gene data show CDR1 as LNHDA and CDR2 as SQIVND (reference sequence). Trimming cost V 2 bases and J 9 bases; bases outside gene matches: 10.

The V and J genes are TRBV28 and TRBJ1-2; D is perhaps TRBD1 (5 bases). The CDR3 covers 14 residues. V was cut by 4 bases and J by 7 bases, with 16 bases left in between. Per the germline V gene, CDR1 is MDHEN and CDR2 is SYDVKM. CDR3 sequence: CASSSLSGGVGYTF. The CDR3 DNA reads TGTGCCAGCAGTTCCCTGAGTGGAGGGGTTGGCTACACCTTC.

The chain couples TRBV7-3 to TRBJ2-7, with a weak D call TRBD2 (7 bases). Germline V lookup: CDR1 SGHTA, CDR2 FQGTGA. The CDR3 loop spans 17 amino acids. Trimming stripped 2 bases from V and 6 bases from J, with 23 bases between. CDR3 nucleotide sequence: TGTGCCAGCAGCTTAGCCCCCCCACTAGCGTTAGGGGGCGAGCAGTACTTC. This encodes CASSLAPPLALGGEQYF.

This clone has a single count. J is TRBJ2-4 and V is TRBV27; maybe TRBD2 (7 bases). Germline V gene lookup returns CDR1 MNHEY and CDR2 SMNVEV (reference sequence). Trimming stripped 6 bases from V and 5 bases from J, with 14 bases between. This CDR3 has 14 amino acids. DNA for the CDR3: TGTGCCAGCAGGGGGGGGACATGGGAAAACATTCAGTACTTC. Translating it yields CASRGGTWENIQYF.

V is TRBV7-3 and J is TRBJ2-2; D call uncertain. CDR1 and CDR2 (germline): SGHTA, FQGTGA. The CDR3 length is 11 residues. The V end was cut by 3 bases, the J end by 7 bases, with 3 bases between. The CDR3 DNA is TGTGCCAGCAGCTTGAGCGGGGAGCTGTTTTTT. Its translation is CASSLSGELFF.

V gene TRBV7-6 combines with J gene TRBJ2-1; D could derive from TRBD1 or TRBD2 (5 bases each). Deletions cut 5 bases from V and 8 bases from J, with 19 bases between. Germline lookup yields CDR1 SGHVS and CDR2 FNYEAQ. CDR3 length: 15 residues. This CDR3 reads CASSLGTIGDYEQFF. The DNA for the CDR3 is TGTGCCAGCAGCCTAGGGACCATCGGGGATTATGAGCAGTTCTTC.

The chain links TRBV7-8 to TRBJ2-3; D gene uncertain. Germline-derived CDR1 and CDR2 are SGHVS and FQNEAQ. The CDR3 is 15 amino acids. Trimming shortened V by 0 bases and J by 6 bases, and 13 bases separated the two germline ends. DNA of the CDR3: TGTGCCAGCAGCTTAGCCGAAGCAGGATTTGATACGCAGTATTTT. It encodes CASSLAEAGFDTQYF.

This rearrangement joins TRBV19 to TRBJ1-1; D is unresolved. The CDR3 contains 15 residues. Germline V gene lookup returns CDR1 LNHDA and CDR2 SQIVND (reference sequence). V was trimmed by 7 bases and J by 4 bases, leaving 19 bases between them. CDR3 DNA: TGTGCCAGTACCGCGGTCTGGTCTACGCGCACTGAAGCTTTCTTT. Its protein product is CASTAVWSTRTEAFF.

In its sample, this clone was seen once. In DNA form, the CDR3 reads TGTGCCAGCAGCGAAGGGACTAGCGGGAGGACGGAGACCCAGTACTTC. The encoded protein is CASSEGTSGRTETQYF. The chain uses TRBV7-3 and TRBJ2-5; 15 nucleotides line up with TRBD2. The CDR3 sequence is 16 residues long. V lost 5 bases, J lost 5 bases, and 6 bases stayed unmatched. Germline CDR1 reads SGHTA; CDR2 reads FQGTGA.

The chain joins TRBV19 to TRBJ1-1; 10 bases fit TRBD1. The CDR3 totals 13 residues. Germline V gene data show CDR1 as LNHDA and CDR2 as SQIVND (reference sequence). With 4 bases clipped from V and 6 bases from J, the junction kept 2 bases outside the gene matches. CDR3 in amino acids: CASSTDRGAEAFF. The DNA of the CDR3 is TGTGCCAGTAGTACGGACAGGGGGGCTGAAGCTTTCTTT.

This clone was counted a single time. V is TRBV19 and J is TRBJ1-2; no firm D call. Germline CDR1 is LNHDA and CDR2 is SQIVND (reference sequence). The CDR3 consists of 11 residues. The V end lost 6 bases, the J end lost 9 bases, and 11 bases lay between the germline ends. The CDR3 DNA sequence: TGTGCCAGTAGCGACCGGGGAAGCTACACCTTC. Translating it yields CASSDRGSYTF. The whole variable domain, filled in from reference TRBV19 and TRBJ1-2, reads DGGITQSPKYLFRKEGQNVTLSCEQNLNHDAMYWYRQDPGQGLRLIYYSQIVNDFQKGDIAEGYSVSREKKESFPLTVTSAQKNPTAFYLCASSDRGSYTFGSGTRLTVV.

The J gene is TRBJ2-7, the V gene TRBV7-2; possible D gene TRBD1, 8 bases. The V and J ends lost 6 bases and 1 base respectively, with 19 bases between them. The CDR3 is 16 amino acids. CDR1 is SGHTA and CDR2 is FQGNSA in the germline V gene. This CDR3 reads CASRQGGGESSYEQYF. The CDR3 DNA is TGTGCCAGCAGACAGGGGGGGGGCGAATCTTCCTACGAGCAGTACTTC. Full variable domain (missing parts from reference TRBV7-2 and TRBJ2-7): GAGVSQSPSNKVTEKGKDVELRCDPISGHTALYWYRQSLGQGLEFLIYFQGNSAPDKSGLPSDRFSAERTGGSVSTLTIQRTQQEDSAVYLCASRQGGGESSYEQYFGPGTRLTVT.

J is TRBJ2-5 and V is TRBV5-1; 9 bases line up with TRBD2. The ends lost 0 bases at V and 4 bases at J; junction bases unmatched: 7. The germline V gene encodes CDR1 SGHRS and CDR2 YFSETQ. This CDR3 has 16 residues. CDR3 in DNA: TGCGCCAGCAGCTTGGTCCGGCCTAGCGGGACAGAGACCCAGTACTTC. It is translated as CASSLVRPSGTETQYF.

The J gene is TRBJ1-4, the V gene TRBV27, with D perhaps TRBD1 (6 bases). V lost 3 bases and J lost 8, with 16 bases in between. The CDR3 length is 15 residues. Germline V CDR1 and CDR2: MNHEY, SMNVEV (reference sequence). The CDR3 reads CASSFWEGGREKLFF. DNA for the CDR3: TGTGCCAGCAGTTTTTGGGAAGGGGGTAGGGAAAAACTGTTTTTT.

The chain has TRBV30 and TRBJ2-5; TRBD2 agrees at 10 bases. The CDR3 consists of 17 residues. Germline CDR1 reads GTSNPN; CDR2 reads SVGIG (reference sequence). The junction had 15 bases not matched to a gene; V was cut back by 1 base and J by 7 bases. CDR3 bases: TGTGCCTGGAGTGGAGGGGGGGCTAGCGGGAGTGGAGGGACCCAGTACTTC. Translated, it gives CAWSGGGASGSGGTQYF.

This clone was seen a handful of times. The rearrangement links TRBV27 to TRBJ2-1; D gene uncertain. The CDR3 totals 13 residues. V was trimmed by 2 bases and J by 14 bases, leaving 16 bases between them. CDR1 and CDR2 from the germline V gene are MNHEY and SMNVEV (reference sequence). CDR3 loop: CASSLTSPRLEFF. The CDR3 DNA is TGTGCCAGCAGTTTAACTTCCCCTAGGCTAGAGTTCTTC.